A selection of T cell receptor beta chains follows, all from one sample in a study of blood T cell repertoires in COVID-19. TCRdb keeps only in-frame clones here, not all; method: immunoSEQ multiplex PCR. The sample records just over 95,000 clones, about 80% being singletons. The specimen was peripheral blood. The receptors were gathered from a man between 60 and 75 years old with acute or convalescent COVID-19. Both conserved end residues are part of each CDR3. D genes are given only for firm matches. Size is omitted from some rows. Given values are once, few, many or a class for expanded clones.

size,D,V,J,CDR3,DNA
few,TRBD1,TRBV12-3/TRBV12-4,TRBJ1-1,CASSLAQGTEAFF,TGTGCCAGCAGTTTAGCACAGGGGACTGAAGCTTTCTTT
.,TRBD2,TRBV9,TRBJ2-3,CASSVEPSGTPGF,TGTGCCAGCAGCGTAGAACCTAGCGGGACCCCGGGATTC
.,TRBD2,TRBV19,TRBJ2-2,CASSKGLAGGRGTGELFF,TGTGCCAGTAGTAAGGGACTAGCGGGGGGGCGCGGCACCGGGGAGCTGTTTTTT
few,TRBD1,TRBV7-6,TRBJ1-1,CASSRGGAKTEAFF,TGTGCCAGCAGCCGAGGGGGCGCGAAGACTGAAGCTTTCTTT
.,.,TRBV28,TRBJ1-2,CASGKGASYGYTF,TGTGCCAGCGGAAAGGGAGCGAGCTATGGCTACACCTTC
few,TRBD2,TRBV7-8,TRBJ2-5,CASSLILRGLAGPTGETQYF,TGTGCCAGCAGCTTAATACTGCGCGGACTAGCGGGACCTACGGGAGAGACCCAGTACTTC
few,.,TRBV5-4,TRBJ2-3,CASSLDISTDTQYF,TGTGCCAGCAGCTTGGACATAAGCACAGATACGCAGTATTTT
.,.,TRBV29-1,TRBJ1-2,CSIGEIYGYTF,TGCAGCATAGGGGAAATCTATGGCTACACCTTC
once,.,TRBV18,TRBJ2-4,CASSLDIAKNIQYF,TGTGCCAGCTCACTCGACATAGCCAAAAACATTCAGTACTTC
.,.,TRBV30,TRBJ2-1,CAWSVPGGNEQFF,TGTGCCTGGAGTGTCCCGGGTGGCAATGAGCAGTTCTTC
once,TRBD2,TRBV11-3,TRBJ2-1,CASSLVAGLAGAGYNEQFF,TGTGCCAGCAGCTTAGTGGCAGGGCTAGCGGGAGCAGGGTACAATGAGCAGTTCTTC
.,.,TRBV19,TRBJ1-6,CASSLRGSTNSPLHF,TGTGCCAGTAGTCTGCGGGGGTCAACGAATTCACCCCTCCACTTT
.,TRBD2,TRBV5-5,TRBJ2-3,CASSSHGGSGPDTQYF,TGTGCCAGCAGCTCCCATGGCGGGAGTGGCCCAGATACGCAGTATTTT
.,TRBD1,TRBV19,TRBJ1-2,CASSGLTGGNYGYTF,TGTGCCAGTAGCGGCTTGACAGGGGGAAACTATGGCTACACCTTC
.,.,TRBV7-3,TRBJ1-1,CASSFQGPRTEAFF,TGTGCCAGCAGCTTTCAGGGCCCGAGGACTGAAGCTTTCTTT
few,.,TRBV3-1/TRBV3-2,TRBJ1-3,CASSKLTVGNTIYF,TGTGCCAGCAGCAAATTGACAGTTGGAAACACCATATATTTT
.,.,TRBV13,TRBJ1-3,CASSQQGNTIYF,TGTGCCAGCAGCCAACAGGGAAACACCATATATTTT
.,TRBD1,TRBV18,TRBJ1-2,CASSPGQDHYGYTF,TGTGCCAGCTCACCGGGACAGGACCACTATGGCTACACCTTC
.,TRBD2,TRBV29-1,TRBJ2-1,CSETSDSYNEQFF,TGCAGCGAGACTAGCGACTCCTACAATGAGCAGTTCTTC
once,.,TRBV7-2,TRBJ2-3,CASSRQSTDTQYF,TGTGCCAGCAGCCGACAGAGCACAGATACGCAGTATTTT
.,.,TRBV11-2,TRBJ2-5,CASSLDLATQETQYF,TGTGCCAGCAGCTTAGATTTGGCCACCCAAGAGACCCAGTACTTC
.,.,TRBV7-3,TRBJ1-6,CASSPGIHNSPLHF,TGTGCCAGCAGCCCCGGGATCCATAATTCACCCCTCCACTTT
many,.,TRBV18,TRBJ1-1,CASSPLLGMNTEAFF,TGTGCCAGCTCACCACTATTGGGCATGAACACTGAAGCTTTCTTT
.,TRBD1,TRBV13,TRBJ2-5,CASSSTGGLGETQYF,TGTGCCAGCAGTTCGACAGGGGGTCTTGGGGAGACCCAGTACTTC
.,.,TRBV19,TRBJ1-2,CASSIDRGSSGGYTF,TGTGCCAGTAGTATAGACAGGGGCAGCTCTGGTGGCTACACCTTC
once,TRBD2,TRBV7-2,TRBJ2-5,CASSLGGRMEETQYF,TGTGCCAGCAGCTTAGGCGGGAGGATGGAAGAGACCCAGTACTTC
.,TRBD1,TRBV19,TRBJ1-2,CASSILGDSFWYTF,TGTGCCAGTAGTATTTTAGGGGACAGTTTTTGGTACACCTTC
.,.,TRBV30,TRBJ1-3,CAWSAMGNTIYF,TGTGCCTGGAGTGCTATGGGAAACACCATATATTTT
.,TRBD2,TRBV7-2,TRBJ2-5,CASSLEGAGGSRTQYF,TGTGCCAGCAGCTTAGAAGGCGCGGGGGGCTCCAGGACCCAGTACTTC
.,TRBD2,TRBV7-6,TRBJ2-1,CASSLEGLGNNEQFF,TGTGCCAGCAGCTTAGAGGGACTAGGCAACAATGAGCAGTTCTTC
.,.,TRBV7-2,TRBJ1-1,CASILTGSTEAFF,TGTGCCAGCATCTTGACAGGCAGCACTGAAGCTTTCTTT
few,.,TRBV24-1,TRBJ1-5,CATSDSAGRGPQHF,TGTGCCACCAGTGATTCGGCAGGGCGAGGGCCCCAGCATTTT
.,.,TRBV29-1,TRBJ2-3,CSVLGASTDTQYF,TGCAGCGTTCTGGGAGCTAGCACAGATACGCAGTATTTT
.,.,TRBV14,TRBJ1-6,CASSRLRQGTRNSPLHF,TGTGCCAGCAGTCGCCTCCGTCAGGGGACGCGGAATTCACCCCTCCACTTT
.,.,TRBV2,TRBJ2-3,CASSPNAEITDTQYF,TGTGCCAGCAGTCCCAACGCGGAAATCACAGATACGCAGTATTTT
.,TRBD1,TRBV3-1/TRBV3-2,TRBJ2-1,CASSTRQGLRFNEQFF,TGTGCCAGCAGCACGAGACAGGGTCTGAGATTCAATGAGCAGTTCTTC
.,.,TRBV7-9,TRBJ2-3,CASSPLEGAMDTQYF,TGTGCCAGCAGCCCCCTAGAGGGAGCGATGGATACGCAGTATTTT
.,.,TRBV27,TRBJ1-2,CASTRLTGLDDGYTF,TGTGCCAGCACCCGCTTGACAGGCCTCGATGATGGCTACACCTTC
.,.,TRBV7-8,TRBJ2-2,CASSARDTNTGELFF,TGTGCCAGCAGCGCCCGGGACACCAACACCGGGGAGCTGTTTTTT
.,.,TRBV10-2,TRBJ1-1,CASSEGTLNTEAFF,TGCGCCAGCAGCGAAGGGACACTGAACACTGAAGCTTTCTTT
.,.,TRBV19,TRBJ1-5,CASSPGFNQPQHF,TGTGCCAGTAGTCCCGGGTTCAATCAGCCCCAGCATTTT
.,.,TRBV24-1,TRBJ2-5,CATSDFEETQYF,TGTGCCACCAGTGATTTTGAGGAGACCCAGTACTTC